This T cell receptor beta chain stems from a study of OX40 agonist ivuxolimab in advanced cancers. About the study: Participants could have had prior anti-PD-1, anti-PD-L1 or anti-CTLA-4 therapy, and around 43% had some. Study conclusions and caveats: At doses 0.1 to 3.0 mg/kg, CD4+ and CD8+ clones expanded. Near-lowest levels of clonal expansion characterized partial responders at 0.1-3.0 mg/kg.

This table comes from immunoSEQ multiplex PCR, and its TCRdb copy is limited to in-frame clones, with some not included. The sample holds around 21,000 clones, around 84% seen once. For this clone: What it binds is not known.

Deletions cut 8 bases from V and 6 bases from J, with 19 bases between. Germline assignment: CDR1 ENHRY and CDR2 SYGVKD. The CDR3 contains 14 residues. The TCR comes from an adult with an advanced solid tumor such as melanoma, head and neck, liver or kidney cancer. The rearrangement joins TRBV10-3 to TRBJ1-2; D remains ambiguous. This specimen was CD4+ or CD8+ T cells sorted from blood, taken in a trial of the OX40 agonist ivuxolimab. The CDR3 protein is CAISSQLREDGYTF. The CDR3 nucleotides read TGTGCCATCTCCTCCCAGCTACGGGAGGATGGCTACACCTTC.